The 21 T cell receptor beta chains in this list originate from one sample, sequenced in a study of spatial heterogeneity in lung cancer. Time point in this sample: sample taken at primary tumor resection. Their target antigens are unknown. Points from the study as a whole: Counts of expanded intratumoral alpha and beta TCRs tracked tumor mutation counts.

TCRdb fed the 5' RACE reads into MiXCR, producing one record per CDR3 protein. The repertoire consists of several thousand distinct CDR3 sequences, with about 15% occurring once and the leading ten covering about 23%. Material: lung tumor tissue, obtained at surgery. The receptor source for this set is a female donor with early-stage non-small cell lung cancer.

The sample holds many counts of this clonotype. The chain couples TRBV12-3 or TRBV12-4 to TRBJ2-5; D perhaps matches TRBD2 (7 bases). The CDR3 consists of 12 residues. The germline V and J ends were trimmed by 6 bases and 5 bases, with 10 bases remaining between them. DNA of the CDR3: TGTGCCAGCAGGGGCGGGGGCGAGACCCAGTACTTC. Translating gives CASRGGGETQYF.

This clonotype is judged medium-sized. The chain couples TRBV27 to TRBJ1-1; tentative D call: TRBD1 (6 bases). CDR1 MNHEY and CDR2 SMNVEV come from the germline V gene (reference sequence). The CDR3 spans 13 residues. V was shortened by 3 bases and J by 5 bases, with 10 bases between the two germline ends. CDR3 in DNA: TGTGCCAGCAGTTTTCGGGGGCAGACTGAAGCTTTCTTT. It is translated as CASSFRGQTEAFF.

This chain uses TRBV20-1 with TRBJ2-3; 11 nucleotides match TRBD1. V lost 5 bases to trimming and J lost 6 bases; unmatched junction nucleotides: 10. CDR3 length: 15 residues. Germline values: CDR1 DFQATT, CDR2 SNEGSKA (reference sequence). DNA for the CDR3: TGCAGTGCTCCCCCTCCGGGACAGGGGGTGGATACGCAGTATTTT. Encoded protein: CSAPPPGQGVDTQYF.

CDR3 region: CASSLELGHLTEAFF. CDR3 sequence (DNA): TGCGCCAGCAGCTTGGAACTCGGACACCTCACTGAAGCTTTCTTT. V and J are TRBV5-1 and TRBJ1-1; possible D gene TRBD1, 5 bases. Germline CDR1 is SGHRS and CDR2 is YFSETQ. There are 15 residues in the CDR3. The V gene lost 0 bases and the J gene lost 4 bases, with 13 bases spanning the gap.

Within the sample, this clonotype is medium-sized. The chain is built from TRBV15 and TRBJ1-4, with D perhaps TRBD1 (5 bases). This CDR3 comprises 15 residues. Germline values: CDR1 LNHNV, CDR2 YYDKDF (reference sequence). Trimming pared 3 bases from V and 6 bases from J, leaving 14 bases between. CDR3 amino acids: CATSRQGSRDEKLFF. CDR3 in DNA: TGTGCCACCAGCAGGCAGGGCTCTAGGGATGAAAAACTGTTTTTT. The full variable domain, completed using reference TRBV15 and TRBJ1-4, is DAMVIQNPRYQVTQFGKPVTLSCSQTLNHNVMYWYQQKSSQAPKLLFHYYDKDFNNEADTPDNFQSRRPNTSFCFLDIRSPGLGDTAMYLCATSRQGSRDEKLFFGSGTQLSVL.

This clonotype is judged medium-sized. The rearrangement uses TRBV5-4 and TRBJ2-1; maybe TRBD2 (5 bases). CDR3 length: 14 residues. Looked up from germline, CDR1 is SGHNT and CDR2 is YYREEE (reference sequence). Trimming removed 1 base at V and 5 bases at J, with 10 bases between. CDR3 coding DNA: TGTGCCAGCAGCTTGAAAGGACTGGACAATGAGCAGTTCTTC. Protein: CASSLKGLDNEQFF.

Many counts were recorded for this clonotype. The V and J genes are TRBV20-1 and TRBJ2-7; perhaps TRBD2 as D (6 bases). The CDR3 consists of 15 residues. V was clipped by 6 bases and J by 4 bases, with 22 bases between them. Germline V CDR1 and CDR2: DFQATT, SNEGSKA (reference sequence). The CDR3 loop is CSASGGRDLIYEQYF. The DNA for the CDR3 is TGCAGTGCAAGCGGAGGGCGGGATTTAATTTACGAGCAGTACTTC.

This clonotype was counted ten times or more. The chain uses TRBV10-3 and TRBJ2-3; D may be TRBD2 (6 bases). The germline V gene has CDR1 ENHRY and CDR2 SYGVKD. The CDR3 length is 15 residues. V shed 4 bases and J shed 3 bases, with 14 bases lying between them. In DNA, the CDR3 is TGTGCCATCAGTGGGTATGGGGGGTCGACAGATACGCAGTATTTT. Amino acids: CAISGYGGSTDTQYF.

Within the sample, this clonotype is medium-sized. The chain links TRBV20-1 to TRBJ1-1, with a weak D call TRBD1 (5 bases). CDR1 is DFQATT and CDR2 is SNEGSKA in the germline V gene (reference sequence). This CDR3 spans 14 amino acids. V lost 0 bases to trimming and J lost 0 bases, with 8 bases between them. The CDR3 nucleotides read TGCAGTGCTAGAGAACAGGACTTGAACACTGAAGCTTTCTTT. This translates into CSAREQDLNTEAFF.

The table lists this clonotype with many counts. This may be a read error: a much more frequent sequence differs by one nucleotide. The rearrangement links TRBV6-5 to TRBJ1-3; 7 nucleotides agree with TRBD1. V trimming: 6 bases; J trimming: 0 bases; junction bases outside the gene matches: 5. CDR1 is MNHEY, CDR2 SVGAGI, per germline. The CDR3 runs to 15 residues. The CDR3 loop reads CASRPGTASGNTIYF. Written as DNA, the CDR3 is TGTGCCAGCAGACCCGGGACAGCCTCTGGAAACACCATATATTTT.

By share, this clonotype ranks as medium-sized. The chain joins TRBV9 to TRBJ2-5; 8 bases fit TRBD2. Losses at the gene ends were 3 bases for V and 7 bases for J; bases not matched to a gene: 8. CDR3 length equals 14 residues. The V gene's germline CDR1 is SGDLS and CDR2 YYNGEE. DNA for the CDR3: TGTGCCAGCAGCGAAGCGGGGGCGTTCGGGACCCAGTACTTC. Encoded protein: CASSEAGAFGTQYF.

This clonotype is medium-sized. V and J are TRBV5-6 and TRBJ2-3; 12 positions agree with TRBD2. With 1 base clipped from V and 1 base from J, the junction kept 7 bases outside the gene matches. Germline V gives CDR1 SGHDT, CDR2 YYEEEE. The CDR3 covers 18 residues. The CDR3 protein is CASSLNPSGGVGTDTQYF. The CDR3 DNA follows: TGTGCCAGCAGCTTGAACCCTAGCGGGGGGGTTGGCACAGATACGCAGTATTTT.

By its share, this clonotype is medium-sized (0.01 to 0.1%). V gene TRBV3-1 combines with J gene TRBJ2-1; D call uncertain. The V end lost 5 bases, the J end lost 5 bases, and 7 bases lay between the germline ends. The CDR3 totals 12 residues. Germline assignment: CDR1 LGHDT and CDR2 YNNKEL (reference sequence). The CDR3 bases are TGTGCCAGCAGCAGGACCAACAATGAGCAGTTCTTC. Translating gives CASSRTNNEQFF.

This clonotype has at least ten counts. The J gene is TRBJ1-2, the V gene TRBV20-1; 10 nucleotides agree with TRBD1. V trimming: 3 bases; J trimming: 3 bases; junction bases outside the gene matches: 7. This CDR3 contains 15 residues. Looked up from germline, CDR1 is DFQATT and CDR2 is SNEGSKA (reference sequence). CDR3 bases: TGCAGTGCTAGCAGGACAGGGGGTTACGACTATGGCTACACCTTC. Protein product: CSASRTGGYDYGYTF.

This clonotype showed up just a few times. The CDR3 sequence: CASSQLQGRDTEAFF. The CDR3 DNA reads TGCGCCAGCAGCCAGCTCCAAGGGCGGGACACTGAAGCTTTCTTT. This rearrangement joins TRBV4-3 to TRBJ1-1; D not resolved. CDR3 size: 15 residues. Per the germline V gene, CDR1 is LGHNA and CDR2 is YSLEER. Trimming took 3 bases from V and 3 from J, leaving 14 bases between them.

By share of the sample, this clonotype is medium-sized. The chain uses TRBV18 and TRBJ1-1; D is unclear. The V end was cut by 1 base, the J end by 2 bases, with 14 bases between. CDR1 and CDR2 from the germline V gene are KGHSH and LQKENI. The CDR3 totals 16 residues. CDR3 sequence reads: CASSPLSAGTNTEAFF. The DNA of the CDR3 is TGTGCCAGCTCACCACTATCGGCAGGAACAAACACTGAAGCTTTCTTT.

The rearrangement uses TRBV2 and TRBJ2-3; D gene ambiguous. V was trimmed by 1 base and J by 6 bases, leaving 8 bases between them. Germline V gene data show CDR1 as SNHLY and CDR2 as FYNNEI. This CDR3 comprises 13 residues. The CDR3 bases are TGTGCCAGCAGTGAAGGGCTCGACGATACGCAGTATTTT. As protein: CASSEGLDDTQYF.

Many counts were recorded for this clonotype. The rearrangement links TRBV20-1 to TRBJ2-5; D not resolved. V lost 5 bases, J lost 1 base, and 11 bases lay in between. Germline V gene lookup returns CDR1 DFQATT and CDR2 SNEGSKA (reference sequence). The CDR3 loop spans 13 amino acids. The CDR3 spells CSAHYAFQETQYF. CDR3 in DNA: TGCAGTGCTCACTACGCGTTCCAAGAGACCCAGTACTTC.

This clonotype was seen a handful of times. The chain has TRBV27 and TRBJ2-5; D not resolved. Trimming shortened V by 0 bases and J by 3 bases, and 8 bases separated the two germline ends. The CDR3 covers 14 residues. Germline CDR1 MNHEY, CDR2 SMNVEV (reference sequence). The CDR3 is CASSLSRYKETQYF. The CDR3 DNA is TGTGCCAGCAGTTTATCGAGGTATAAAGAGACCCAGTACTTC.

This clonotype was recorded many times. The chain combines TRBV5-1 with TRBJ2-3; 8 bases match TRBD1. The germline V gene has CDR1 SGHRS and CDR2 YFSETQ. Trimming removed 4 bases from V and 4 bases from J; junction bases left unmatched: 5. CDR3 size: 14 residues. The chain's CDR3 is CASSPTGAPDTQYF. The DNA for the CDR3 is TGCGCCAGCAGCCCGACAGGGGCCCCAGATACGCAGTATTTT.

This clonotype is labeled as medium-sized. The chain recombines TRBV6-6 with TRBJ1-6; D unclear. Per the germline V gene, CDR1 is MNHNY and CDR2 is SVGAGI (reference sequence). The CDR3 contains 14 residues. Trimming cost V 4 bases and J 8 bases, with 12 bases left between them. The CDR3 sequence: CASSSASGHSPLHF. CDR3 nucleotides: TGTGCCAGCAGTTCGGCATCGGGCCATTCACCCCTCCACTTT.